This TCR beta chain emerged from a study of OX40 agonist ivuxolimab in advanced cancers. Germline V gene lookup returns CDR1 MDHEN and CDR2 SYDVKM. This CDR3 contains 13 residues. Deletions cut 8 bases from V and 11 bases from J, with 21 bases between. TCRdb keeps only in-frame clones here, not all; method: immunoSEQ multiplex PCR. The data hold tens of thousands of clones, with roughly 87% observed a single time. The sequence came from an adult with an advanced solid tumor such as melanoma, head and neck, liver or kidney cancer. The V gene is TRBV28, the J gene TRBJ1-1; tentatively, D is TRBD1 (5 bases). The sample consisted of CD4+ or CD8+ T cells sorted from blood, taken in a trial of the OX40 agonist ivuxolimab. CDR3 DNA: TGTGCCAGCGCCCTGGGACTCCCCGCGGAGGCTTTCTTT. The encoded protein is CASALGLPAEAFF. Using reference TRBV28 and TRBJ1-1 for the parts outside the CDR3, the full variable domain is DVKVTQSSRYLVKRTGEKVFLECVQDMDHENMFWYRQDPGLGLRLIYFSYDVKMKEKGDIPEGYSVSREKKERFSLILESASTNQTSMYLCASALGLPAEAFFGQGTRLTVV.